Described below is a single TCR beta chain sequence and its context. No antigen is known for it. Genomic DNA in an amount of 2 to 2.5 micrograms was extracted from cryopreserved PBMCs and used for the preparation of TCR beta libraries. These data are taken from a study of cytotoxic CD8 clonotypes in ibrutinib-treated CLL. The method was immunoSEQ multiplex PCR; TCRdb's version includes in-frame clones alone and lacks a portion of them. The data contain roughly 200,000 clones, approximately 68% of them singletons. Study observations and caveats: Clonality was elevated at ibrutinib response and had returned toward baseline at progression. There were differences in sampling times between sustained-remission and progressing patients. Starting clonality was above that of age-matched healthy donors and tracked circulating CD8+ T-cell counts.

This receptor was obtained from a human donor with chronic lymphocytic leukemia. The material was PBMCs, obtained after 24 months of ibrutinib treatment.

The DNA of the CDR3 is TGTGCCAGCTCACCGTCTCGGGACGCTACAGGATTGAACACTGAAGCTTTCTTT. Amino acid sequence: CASSPSRDATGLNTEAFF. The chain joins TRBV18 to TRBJ1-1, with D perhaps matching TRBD1 (5 bases). The germline V gene encodes CDR1 KGHSH and CDR2 LQKENI. The CDR3 covers 18 residues. Trimming left V 3 bases short and J 0 bases short, with 20 bases between. The full variable domain, its missing parts supplied by reference TRBV18 and TRBJ1-1, is NAGVMQNPRHLVRRRGQEARLRCSPMKGHSHVYWYRQLPEEGLKFMVYLQKENIIDESGMPKERFSAEFPKEGPSILRIQQVVRGDSAAYFCASSPSRDATGLNTEAFFGQGTRLTVV.